This T cell receptor beta chain was sequenced in a study of blood T cell repertoires in COVID-19. With respect to this clone: Other DNA sequences in this specimen translate into the identical CDR3.

Patients from Seattle were sampled longitudinally, starting during active infection. Sequencing was performed with immunoSEQ multiplex PCR; in TCRdb, only in-frame clones are kept and a portion is missing. The table includes 150,000 to 200,000 clones, around 84% detected once. The CDR3 sequence is 14 residues long. V lost 2 bases, J lost 7 bases, and 12 bases lay in between. Germline loops: CDR1 SGHTA, CDR2 FQGNSA. This sequence was found in a woman between 65 and 79 years old with COVID-19, enrolled during active disease. Sequenced input: peripheral blood. The chain combines TRBV7-2 with TRBJ1-5; TRBD1 is a possible D gene (6 bases). The CDR3 here is CASSLRGAGQPQHF. The CDR3 bases are TGTGCCAGCAGCTTACGGGGGGCGGGGCAGCCCCAGCATTTT.